This T cell receptor beta chain was identified during a study of Ad26.COV2.S vaccination and SARS-CoV-2 variants. Study-wide findings and caveats: Vaccinees showed greater spike-specific TCR breadth than placebo recipients.

A word on this clone: What it binds is unknown.

Deletions cut 2 bases from V and 2 bases from J, with 6 bases between. Germline lookup yields CDR1 ENHRY and CDR2 SYGVKD. The CDR3 length is 13 residues. Clones were sequenced by immunoSEQ multiplex PCR, and TCRdb holds only the in-frame ones, with some missing. The sample carries more than 300,000 clones, about 82% recorded once. Specified treatment: 19 received Ad26.COV2.S at low or high dose, single or two shots; 5 received placebo; per-sample allocation not given. The investigators took samples on day 63 after the first vaccine or placebo injection. The vaccine delivered Wuhan-strain SARS-CoV-2 spike through an Ad26 vector.

The chain has TRBV10-3 and TRBJ2-5, with D tentatively TRBD1 (6 bases). The sequence came from a person between 18 and 65 years old who received the Ad26.COV2.S COVID-19 vaccine or a placebo. This material consisted of peripheral blood, taken in a trial of Ad26.COV2.S vaccine versus placebo. The CDR3 reads CAISEGQQETQYF. CDR3 nucleotide sequence: TGTGCCATCAGTGAGGGACAGCAAGAGACCCAGTACTTC.